These T cell receptor beta chains were read from a single sample in a study of blood T cells in healthy people across ages. TCRdb fed the 5' RACE reads into MiXCR, producing one record per CDR3 protein. The sample contains 800,000 or so distinct CDR3 sequences, 20% to 30% of which appear only once. In addition, the sample was reused for a study of T cells of mothers and their children.

Source material: blood. These receptors all come from a boy between 5 and 17 years old in good health. Both conserved end residues are part of each CDR3. Each record gives: clone size, D gene, V gene, J gene, CDR3 DNA, CDR3 protein. The D gene is left open where the match is weak. Clone size is given for some rows only: seen once, a few or many times, or a class if the clone is expanded.

clone size: .
D gene: .
V gene: TRBV7-2
J gene: TRBJ2-7
CDR3 DNA: TGTGCCAGCAGCTTCGTGGGAGGCCCTGGGTTCTGGTACTTC
CDR3 protein: CASSFVGGPGFWYF

clone size: .
D gene: .
V gene: TRBV4-3
J gene: TRBJ1-4
CDR3 DNA: TGCGCCAGCAGCCAAGTTTTGGGAGAGGCAAATGAAAAACTGTTTTTT
CDR3 protein: CASSQVLGEANEKLFF

clone size: few
D gene: .
V gene: TRBV29-1
J gene: TRBJ1-2
CDR3 DNA: TGCAGCGTCGTCCCTCCCGGCTACTATGGCTACACCTTC
CDR3 protein: CSVVPPGYYGYTF

clone size: few
D gene: TRBD2
V gene: TRBV20-1
J gene: TRBJ2-1
CDR3 DNA: TGCAGTGCTAGAGGTAGTAGCGGGAGCCAGAGCTCCTACAATGAGCAGTTCTTC
CDR3 protein: CSARGSSGSQSSYNEQFF

clone size: .
D gene: .
V gene: TRBV5-1
J gene: TRBJ1-5
CDR3 DNA: TGCGCCAGCTCGCGGGGAGATAGCAATCAGCCCCAGCATTTT
CDR3 protein: CASSRGDSNQPQHF

clone size: few
D gene: .
V gene: TRBV5-1
J gene: TRBJ2-7
CDR3 DNA: TGCGCCAGCAGCTTGGCCCAGGGGGGCTACGAGCAGTACTTC
CDR3 protein: CASSLAQGGYEQYF

clone size: few
D gene: .
V gene: TRBV9
J gene: TRBJ2-2
CDR3 DNA: TGTGCCAGCAGCGTGGGCAGCCCCACCGGGGAGCTGTTTTTT
CDR3 protein: CASSVGSPTGELFF

clone size: .
D gene: .
V gene: TRBV29-1
J gene: TRBJ2-1
CDR3 DNA: TGCAGCATCAGGGGGGGGGTCACCTACAATGAGCAGTTCTTC
CDR3 protein: CSIRGGVTYNEQFF

clone size: .
D gene: .
V gene: TRBV20-1
J gene: TRBJ1-2
CDR3 DNA: TGCAGTGCCCGAAACAAGTCTAACTATGGCTACACCTTC
CDR3 protein: CSARNKSNYGYTF

clone size: .
D gene: TRBD1
V gene: TRBV12-3/TRBV12-4
J gene: TRBJ1-4
CDR3 DNA: TGTGCCAGCAGTTTAAGGACAGGGGATTATGAAAAACTGTTTTTT
CDR3 protein: CASSLRTGDYEKLFF

clone size: .
D gene: .
V gene: TRBV6-2/TRBV6-3
J gene: TRBJ2-1
CDR3 DNA: TGTGCCAGCAGTTACTCTCGGGGGACACTTTTCAATGAGCAGTTCTTC
CDR3 protein: CASSYSRGTLFNEQFF